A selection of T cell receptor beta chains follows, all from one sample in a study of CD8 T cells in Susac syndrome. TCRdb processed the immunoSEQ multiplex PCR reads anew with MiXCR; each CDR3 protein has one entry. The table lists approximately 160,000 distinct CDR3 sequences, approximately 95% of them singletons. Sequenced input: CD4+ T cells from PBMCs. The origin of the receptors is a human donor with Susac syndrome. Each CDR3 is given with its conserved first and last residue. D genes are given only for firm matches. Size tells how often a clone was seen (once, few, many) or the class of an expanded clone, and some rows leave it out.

TGCAGTGCTACCGGGACAGGGGATGGCTACACCTTC,CSATGTGDGYTF,TRBV20-1,.,TRBJ1-2,TRBD1
TGTGCCAGCAGCCCTCGACAGGGTTGGGTTGATGAGCAGTTCTTC,CASSPRQGWVDEQFF,TRBV7-9,.,TRBJ2-1,TRBD1
TGCGCCAGCAGCCAAGATCCGGCAGGGTCTAATCAATCACCCCTCCACTTT,CASSQDPAGSNQSPLHF,TRBV4-1,.,TRBJ1-6,.
TGTGCCAGCGGCTTAGCGGGGGCAGGGATTCAGTACTTC,CASGLAGAGIQYF,TRBV6-1,.,TRBJ2-4,TRBD2
TGCGCCAGCAGCTCCCCTTCTTTGACAGGGGGCTTTAGCACAGATACGCAGTATTTT,CASSSPSLTGGFSTDTQYF,TRBV4-1,.,TRBJ2-3,TRBD1
TGCAGTGCTAGAGGGAACCTGATGATAGAGACCCAGTACTTC,CSARGNLMIETQYF,TRBV20-1,.,TRBJ2-5,.
TGTGCCAGCAGTCCCCTGGGGGAGGGCTCCTATAATTCACCCCTCCACTTT,CASSPLGEGSYNSPLHF,TRBV27,.,TRBJ1-6,.
TGTGCCAGCAGCTTATCCGGGGTTGTTGCCGGGGCCAACGTCCTGACTTTC,CASSLSGVVAGANVLTF,TRBV13,.,TRBJ2-6,.
TGTGCCAGCAGCTGGAACGGTAGGACTGAAGCTTTCTTT,CASSWNGRTEAFF,TRBV28,.,TRBJ1-1,.
TGTGCCTGGGGATCGGGGGAACGAGCTTTCTTT,CAWGSGERAFF,TRBV30,.,TRBJ1-1,.
TGTGCCAGCAGTAGTCTGGGGGACTATGGCTACACCTTC,CASSSLGDYGYTF,TRBV6-5,.,TRBJ1-2,.
TGTGCCAGCAGCAAACGGACTAGCGGGGGCCTCGGTGAGCAGTACTTC,CASSKRTSGGLGEQYF,TRBV21-1,.,TRBJ2-7,.
TGTGCCATCAGTGAACATGGGACAGGGGTACGCAATGAGCAGTTCTTC,CAISEHGTGVRNEQFF,TRBV10-3,once,TRBJ2-1,TRBD1
TGCAGTGCTAGTGGGGCCGTGAAACTGTTTTTT,CSASGAVKLFF,TRBV20-1,.,TRBJ1-4,.
TGTGCCAGCAGCCAGAAGGGGGAGGCGGGGTATGGCTACACCTTC,CASSQKGEAGYGYTF,TRBV4-2,.,TRBJ1-2,.
TGTGCCAGCAGTTTCTACCTGACAGGGGTGAGCTCCTACGAGCAGTACTTC,CASSFYLTGVSSYEQYF,TRBV28,.,TRBJ2-7,TRBD1
TGTGCCAGCAGTTTTGGGATTGGCTACACCTTC,CASSFGIGYTF,TRBV12-3/TRBV12-4,.,TRBJ1-2,.
TGTGCCTGGATCATCACCCAAGCAGGTGGCTACACCTTC,CAWIITQAGGYTF,TRBV30,few,TRBJ1-2,.
TGTGCCAGCAGCGTAGGGGGTAGCGGGAGCTACAATGAGCAGTTCTTC,CASSVGGSGSYNEQFF,TRBV9,.,TRBJ2-1,TRBD2
TGTGCCAGCAGTGCCGTAGTGAGGACACACAATGAGCAGTTCTTC,CASSAVVRTHNEQFF,TRBV6-5,once,TRBJ2-1,.
TGTGCCAGCAGTTATGGTGCCAGCGGCCAGCCCCAGCATTTT,CASSYGASGQPQHF,TRBV6-2/TRBV6-3,.,TRBJ1-5,.
TGCAGCTCTTTGGGACAGTCTAGCACAGATACGCAGTATTTT,CSSLGQSSTDTQYF,TRBV29-1,.,TRBJ2-3,TRBD1
TGCAGTGCTGGGGACAGATCAATTTATGGCTACACCTTC,CSAGDRSIYGYTF,TRBV20-1,.,TRBJ1-2,TRBD1
TGCGCCAGCAGCTTGAACTCGGCAGGGACTGGAAACACCATATATTTT,CASSLNSAGTGNTIYF,TRBV5-1,once,TRBJ1-3,.
TGTGCCTGGAGTGTACACAGCCTGGACAATGAGCAGTTCTTC,CAWSVHSLDNEQFF,TRBV30,.,TRBJ2-1,.
TGTGCCAGCAGCCAGGCCCCGATAACAGGTAATGAGCAGTTCTTC,CASSQAPITGNEQFF,TRBV3-1,.,TRBJ2-1,.